This entry describes one TCR beta chain. The PCR was carried out with 60 Vbeta primers and 13 Jbeta primers. Produced via immunoSEQ multiplex PCR; TCRdb's table is partial and in-frame only. The top ten clones hold 0.95% to 1.5% of a sample with some 130,000 clones, roughly four fifths of them seen once. The entry originates in a study of cytomegalovirus exposure and HLA in healthy donors. Across the study: A prior study identified approximately 120 million unique TCR beta sequences from 200 million or so T cells.

The CDR3 covers 14 residues. Germline V CDR1 and CDR2: SQVTM, ANQGSEA. The ends lost 3 bases at V and 5 bases at J; junction bases unmatched: 8. The J gene is TRBJ2-7, the V gene TRBV29-1, with 9 bases that match TRBD1. Sequenced input: PBMCs. The source of this sequence is a girl aged 2 to 10 in good health and CMV-seronegative. Here the CDR3 reads CSVETGTGSDEQYF. CDR3 in DNA: TGCAGCGTTGAGACTGGGACAGGGTCCGACGAGCAGTACTTC.